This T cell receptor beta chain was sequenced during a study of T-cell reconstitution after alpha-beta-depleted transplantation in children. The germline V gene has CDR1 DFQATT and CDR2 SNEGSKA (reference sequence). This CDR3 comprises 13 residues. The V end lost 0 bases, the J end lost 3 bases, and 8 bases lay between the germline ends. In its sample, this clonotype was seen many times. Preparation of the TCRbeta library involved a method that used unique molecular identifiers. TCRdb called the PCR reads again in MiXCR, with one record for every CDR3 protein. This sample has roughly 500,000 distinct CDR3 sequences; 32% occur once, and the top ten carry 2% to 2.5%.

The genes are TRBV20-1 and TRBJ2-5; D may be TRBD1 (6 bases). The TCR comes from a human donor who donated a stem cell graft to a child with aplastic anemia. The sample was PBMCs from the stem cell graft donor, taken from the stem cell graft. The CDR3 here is CSAREGGEETQYF. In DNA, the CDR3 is TGCAGTGCTAGAGAAGGGGGAGAAGAGACCCAGTACTTC.